This TCR beta chain was documented in a study of shared clonotypes between healthy human individuals. Study outcomes and limitations: Naive subsets typically showed greater estimated richness than memory subsets.

Naive-designated CD8 cells lacked CD45RO, were positively enriched for CCR7, and omitted terminally differentiated effector memory CD45RA+ cells. Using immunoSEQ multiplex PCR, the repertoire was profiled, and TCRdb retains in-frame clones only, with some absent. Of under 850,000 clones in the sample, 80% to 95% were seen once. About this clone itself: Its specificity is unknown.

With V trimmed by 0 bases and J by 1 base, 8 bases remained unmatched. This CDR3 is 17 amino acids long. Germline CDR1 SGDLS, CDR2 YYNGEE. The clonotype was recovered from a man between 25 and 39 years old in good health. Sequenced material: naive CD8+ T cells sorted from blood. This chain connects TRBV9 to TRBJ2-3; 7 positions agree with TRBD2. This CDR3 reads CASSVETSVFGTDTQYF. For the CDR3, the DNA is TGTGCCAGCAGCGTAGAAACTAGCGTTTTTGGCACAGATACGCAGTATTTT.